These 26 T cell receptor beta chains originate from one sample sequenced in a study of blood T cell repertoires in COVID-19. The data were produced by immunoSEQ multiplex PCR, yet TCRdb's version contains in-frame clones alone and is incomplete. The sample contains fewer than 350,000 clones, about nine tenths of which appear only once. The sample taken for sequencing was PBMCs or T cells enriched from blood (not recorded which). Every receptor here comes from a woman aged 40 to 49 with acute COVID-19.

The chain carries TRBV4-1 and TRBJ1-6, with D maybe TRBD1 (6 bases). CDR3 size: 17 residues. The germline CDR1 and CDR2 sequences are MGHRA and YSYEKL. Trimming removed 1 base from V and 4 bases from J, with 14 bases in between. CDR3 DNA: TGCGCCAGCAGCCAAGTCGTCGGCAGGGGTTATAATTCACCCCTCCACTTT. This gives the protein CASSQVVGRGYNSPLHF.

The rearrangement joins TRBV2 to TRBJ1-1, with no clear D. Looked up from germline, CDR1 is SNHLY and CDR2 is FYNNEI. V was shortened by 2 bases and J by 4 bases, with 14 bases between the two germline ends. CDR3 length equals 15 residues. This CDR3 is CASSEMRVSGTEAFF. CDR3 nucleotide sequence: TGTGCCAGCAGTGAAATGAGGGTCAGTGGCACTGAAGCTTTCTTT.

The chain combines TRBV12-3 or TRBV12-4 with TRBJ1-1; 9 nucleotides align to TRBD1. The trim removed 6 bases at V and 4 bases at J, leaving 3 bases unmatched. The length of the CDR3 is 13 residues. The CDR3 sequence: CASRGQGITEAFF. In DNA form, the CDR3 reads TGTGCCAGCAGGGGACAGGGCATCACTGAAGCTTTCTTT.

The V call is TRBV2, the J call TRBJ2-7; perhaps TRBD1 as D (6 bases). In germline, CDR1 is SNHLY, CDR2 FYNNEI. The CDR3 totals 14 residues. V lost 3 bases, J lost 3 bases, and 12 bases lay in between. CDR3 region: CASSEWGRGYEQYF. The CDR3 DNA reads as TGTGCCAGCAGTGAGTGGGGCAGGGGCTACGAGCAGTACTTC. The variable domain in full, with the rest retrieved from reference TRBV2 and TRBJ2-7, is EPEVTQTPSHQVTQMGQEVILRCVPISNHLYFYWYRQILGQKVEFLVSFYNNEISEKSEIFDDQFSVERPDGSNFTLKIRSTKLEDSAMYFCASSEWGRGYEQYFGPGTRLTVT.

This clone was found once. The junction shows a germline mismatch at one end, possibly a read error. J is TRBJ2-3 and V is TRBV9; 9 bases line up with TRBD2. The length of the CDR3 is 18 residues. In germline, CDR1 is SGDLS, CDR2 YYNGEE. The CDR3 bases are TGTGCCAACAGCGTAGTAGGTAGCGGGAGTGGGGGCACAGATACGCAGTATTTT. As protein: CANSVVGSGSGGTDTQYF.

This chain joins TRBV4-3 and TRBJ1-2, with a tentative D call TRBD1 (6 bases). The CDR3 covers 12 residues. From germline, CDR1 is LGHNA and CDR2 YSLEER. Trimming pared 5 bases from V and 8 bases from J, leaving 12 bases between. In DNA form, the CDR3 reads TGCGCCAGCAGCAATCACAGGGACGGCTACACCTTC. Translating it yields CASSNHRDGYTF.

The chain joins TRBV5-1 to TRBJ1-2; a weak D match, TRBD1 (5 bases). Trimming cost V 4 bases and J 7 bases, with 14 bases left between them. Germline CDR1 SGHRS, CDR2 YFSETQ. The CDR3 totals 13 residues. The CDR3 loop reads CASSGGVGGGYTF. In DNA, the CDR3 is TGCGCCAGCAGCGGAGGGGTTGGCGGTGGCTACACCTTC.

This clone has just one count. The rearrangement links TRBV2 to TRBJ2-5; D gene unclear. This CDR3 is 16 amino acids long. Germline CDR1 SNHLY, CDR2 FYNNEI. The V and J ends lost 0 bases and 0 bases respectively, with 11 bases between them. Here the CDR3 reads CASSEAYNPYQETQYF. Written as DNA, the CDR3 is TGTGCCAGCAGTGAAGCATACAACCCGTACCAAGAGACCCAGTACTTC.

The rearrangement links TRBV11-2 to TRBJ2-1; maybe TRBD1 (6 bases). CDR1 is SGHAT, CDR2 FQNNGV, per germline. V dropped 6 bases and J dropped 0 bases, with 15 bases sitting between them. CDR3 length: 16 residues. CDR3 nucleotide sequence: TGTGCCAGCAGACGGACAGAGTATAGCTCCTACAATGAGCAGTTCTTC. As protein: CASRRTEYSSYNEQFF.

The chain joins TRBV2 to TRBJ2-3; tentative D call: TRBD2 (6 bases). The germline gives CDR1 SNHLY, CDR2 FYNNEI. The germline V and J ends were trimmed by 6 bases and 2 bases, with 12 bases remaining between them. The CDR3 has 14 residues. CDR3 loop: CASRTGTVTDTQYF. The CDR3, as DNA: TGTGCCAGCAGAACCGGGACTGTCACAGATACGCAGTATTTT.

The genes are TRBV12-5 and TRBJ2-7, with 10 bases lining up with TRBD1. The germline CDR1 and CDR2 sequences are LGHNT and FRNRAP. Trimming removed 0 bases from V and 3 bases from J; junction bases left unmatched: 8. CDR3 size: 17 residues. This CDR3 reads CASGLVVDRDRGYEQYF. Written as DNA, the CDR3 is TGTGCTAGTGGTTTGGTAGTTGACCGGGACAGGGGCTACGAGCAGTACTTC.

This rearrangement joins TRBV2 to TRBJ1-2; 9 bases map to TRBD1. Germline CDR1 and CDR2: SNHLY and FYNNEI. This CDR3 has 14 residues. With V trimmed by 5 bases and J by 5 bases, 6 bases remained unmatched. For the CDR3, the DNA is TGTGCCAGCAGTCCGGGACAGGGATTATATGGCTACACCTTC. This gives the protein CASSPGQGLYGYTF.

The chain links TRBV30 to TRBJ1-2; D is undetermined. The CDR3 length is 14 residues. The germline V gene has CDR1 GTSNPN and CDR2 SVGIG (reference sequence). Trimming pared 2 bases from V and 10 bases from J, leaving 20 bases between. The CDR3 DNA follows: TGTGCCTGGAGTTTGGGAATCCCGGGGTCGGACTACACCTTC. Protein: CAWSLGIPGSDYTF. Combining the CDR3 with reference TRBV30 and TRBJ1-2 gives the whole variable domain SQTIHQWPATLVQPVGSPLSLECTVEGTSNPNLYWYRQAAGRGLQLLFYSVGIGQISSEVPQNLSASRPQDRQFILSSKKLLLSDSGFYLCAWSLGIPGSDYTFGSGTRLTVV.

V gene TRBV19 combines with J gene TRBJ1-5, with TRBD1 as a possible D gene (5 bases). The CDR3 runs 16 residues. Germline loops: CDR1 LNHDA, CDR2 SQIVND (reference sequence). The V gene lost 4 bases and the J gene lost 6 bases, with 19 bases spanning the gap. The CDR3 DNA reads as TGTGCCAGTAGTAGTGCTTACGGGGGGTTAAGTCAGCCCCAGCATTTT. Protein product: CASSSAYGGLSQPQHF.

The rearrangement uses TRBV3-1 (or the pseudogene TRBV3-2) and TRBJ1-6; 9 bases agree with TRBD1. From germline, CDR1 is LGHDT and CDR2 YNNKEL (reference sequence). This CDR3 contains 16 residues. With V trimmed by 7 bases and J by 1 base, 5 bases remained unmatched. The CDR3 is CASTAQGASYNSPLHF. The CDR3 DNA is TGTGCCAGCACCGCACAGGGGGCTTCCTATAATTCACCCCTCCACTTT.

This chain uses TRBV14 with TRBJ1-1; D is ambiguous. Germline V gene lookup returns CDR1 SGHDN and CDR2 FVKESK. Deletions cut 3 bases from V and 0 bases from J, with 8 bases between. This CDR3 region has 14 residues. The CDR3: CASSHPGMNTEAFF. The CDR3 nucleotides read TGTGCCAGCAGCCACCCCGGGATGAACACTGAAGCTTTCTTT.

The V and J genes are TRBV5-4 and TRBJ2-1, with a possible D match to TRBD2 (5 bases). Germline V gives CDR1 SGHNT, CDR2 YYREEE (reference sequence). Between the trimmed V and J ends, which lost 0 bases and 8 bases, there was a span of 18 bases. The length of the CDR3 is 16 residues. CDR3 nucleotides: TGTGCCAGCAGCTTGGAAAGCGGTCCCCGCTGGGATGAGCAGTTCTTC. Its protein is CASSLESGPRWDEQFF.

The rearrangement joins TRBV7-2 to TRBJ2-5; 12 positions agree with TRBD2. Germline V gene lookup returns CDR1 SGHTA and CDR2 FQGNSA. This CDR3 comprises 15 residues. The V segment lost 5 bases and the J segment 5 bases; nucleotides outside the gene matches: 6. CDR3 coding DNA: TGTGCCAGCAGCCTGGGGACTAGCGGGCCGGAGACCCAGTACTTC. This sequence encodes CASSLGTSGPETQYF.

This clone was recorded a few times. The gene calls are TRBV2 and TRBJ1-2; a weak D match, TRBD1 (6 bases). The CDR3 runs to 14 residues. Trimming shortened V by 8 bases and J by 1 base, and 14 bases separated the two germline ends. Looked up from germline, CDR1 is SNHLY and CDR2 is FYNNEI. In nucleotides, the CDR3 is TGTGCCAGCGTACGGGACATAGATAACTATGGCTACACCTTC. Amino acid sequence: CASVRDIDNYGYTF.

The CDR3 loop is CASSPTTGAGYGYTF. The CDR3, as DNA: TGTGCCAGCTCACCGACGACAGGGGCTGGGTATGGCTACACCTTC. V is TRBV18 and J is TRBJ1-2; 8 positions match TRBD1. V was clipped by 3 bases and J by 5 bases; unmatched bases: 8. Germline V CDR1 and CDR2: KGHSH, LQKENI. The CDR3 consists of 15 residues.

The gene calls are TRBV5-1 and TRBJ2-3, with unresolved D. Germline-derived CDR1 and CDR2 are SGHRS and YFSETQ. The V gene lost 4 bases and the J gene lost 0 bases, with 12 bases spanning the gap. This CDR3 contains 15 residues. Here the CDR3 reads CASSVSSGSTDTQYF. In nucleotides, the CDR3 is TGCGCCAGCAGCGTTAGCTCCGGGAGCACAGATACGCAGTATTTT.

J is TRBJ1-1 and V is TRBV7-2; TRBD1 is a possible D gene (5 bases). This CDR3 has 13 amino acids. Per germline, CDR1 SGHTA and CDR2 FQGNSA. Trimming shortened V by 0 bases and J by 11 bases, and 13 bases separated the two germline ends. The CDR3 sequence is CASSLARGLGAFF. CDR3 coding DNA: TGTGCCAGCAGCTTAGCGCGGGGACTGGGCGCTTTCTTT.

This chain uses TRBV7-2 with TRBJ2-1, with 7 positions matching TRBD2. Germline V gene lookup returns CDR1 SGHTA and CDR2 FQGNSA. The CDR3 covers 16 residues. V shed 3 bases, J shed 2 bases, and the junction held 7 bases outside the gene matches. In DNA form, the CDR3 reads TGTGCCAGCAGCTTGGGGGGGTCTACGGCCTACAATGAGCAGTTCTTC. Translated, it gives CASSLGGSTAYNEQFF. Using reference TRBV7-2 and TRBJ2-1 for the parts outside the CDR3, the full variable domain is GAGVSQSPSNKVTEKGKDVELRCDPISGHTALYWYRQSLGQGLEFLIYFQGNSAPDKSGLPSDRFSAERTGGSVSTLTIQRTQQEDSAVYLCASSLGGSTAYNEQFFGPGTRLTVL.

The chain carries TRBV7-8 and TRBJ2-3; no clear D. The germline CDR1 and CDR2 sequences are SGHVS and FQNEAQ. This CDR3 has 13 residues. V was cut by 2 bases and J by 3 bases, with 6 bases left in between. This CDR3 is CASSLLGTDTQYF. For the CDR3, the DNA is TGTGCCAGCAGCTTACTAGGTACAGATACGCAGTATTTT.

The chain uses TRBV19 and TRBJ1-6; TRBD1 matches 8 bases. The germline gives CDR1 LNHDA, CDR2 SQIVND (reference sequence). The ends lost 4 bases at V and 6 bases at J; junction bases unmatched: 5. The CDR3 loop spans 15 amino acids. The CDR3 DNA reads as TGTGCCAGTAGTACCCAGGGGGCCGGTAATTCACCCCTCCACTTT. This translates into CASSTQGAGNSPLHF.

CDR3 DNA: TGTGCCAGCAGCGGGGACAAATCTAGCGAGCAGTACTTC. It codes for CASSGDKSSEQYF. This chain links TRBV6-5 with TRBJ2-7, with TRBD1 as a possible D gene (6 bases). Trimming took 6 bases from V and 6 from J, leaving 15 bases between them. From germline, CDR1 is MNHEY and CDR2 SVGAGI. This CDR3 has 13 amino acids.